This T cell receptor beta chain comes out of a study of neurological immune-mediated disorders. Whole-study results and caveats: No sharing of CDR3 amino acid sequences was observed among expanded clones across subjects, suggesting private repertoires in all groups.

Germline loops: CDR1 SGHKS, CDR2 YYEKEE (reference sequence). The CDR3 runs 14 residues. J gave up 2 bases and V 4 bases, and 5 bases lay outside the gene matches. Use was made of around 1 million CD4+ or CD8+ T cells in sorted libraries. Concerning this clonotype: The antigen is undetermined.

Each TCR transcript was tagged with a 10-nucleotide random UMI during 5'RACE. TCRdb itself ran the 5' RACE reads through MiXCR, one entry per CDR3 protein. The repertoire holds some 14,000 distinct CDR3 sequences, under 8% seen once, with around 24% in the top ten. The chain combines TRBV5-5 with TRBJ2-7; 8 bases line up with TRBD1. The sequence was obtained from a middle-aged woman in good health. What was sequenced was CD8+ T cells from blood. CDR3 region: CASSARTGPYEQYF. CDR3 nucleotides: TGTGCCAGCAGCGCCCGGACAGGGCCCTACGAGCAGTACTTC.